Listed below are T cell receptor beta chains from one sample, sequenced in a study of post-analysis software for immune sequencing data. Via MiXCR, TCRdb re-called the PCR reads, giving one row per CDR3 protein. The repertoire consists of 380,000 or so distinct CDR3 sequences, with approximately 38% occurring once and the leading ten covering around 15%. The sample was blood. The receptors stem from a girl aged 10 to 17 with multiple sclerosis. Each CDR3 is given with its conserved first and last residue. A D gene is named only where the DNA matches it firmly. Expanded clones get a size class; other rows say once, few or many, or leave the size out.

D gene	J gene	clone size	V gene	CDR3 DNA	CDR3 protein
TRBD1	TRBJ2-5	few	TRBV3-1	TGTGCCAGCAGCCGACGGACAGGGGGCCCGCAAGAGACCCAGTACTTC	CASSRRTGGPQETQYF
NA	TRBJ2-7	few	TRBV20-1	TGCAGTGCTGGGCAGGGGCGCGAGCAGTACTTC	CSAGQGREQYF
TRBD2	TRBJ2-1	few	TRBV11-2	TGTGCCAGCAGACAGTGGACTAGCGGGGGAGATGAGCAGTTCTTC	CASRQWTSGGDEQFF
NA	TRBJ2-2	few	TRBV3-1	TGTGCCAGCAGCCAAGGAGGGATCACCGGGGAGCTGTTTTTT	CASSQGGITGELFF
TRBD1	TRBJ1-1	few	TRBV5-1	TGCGCCAGCAGCTCCCGGGTGGACAGGGTTGAAGCTTTCTTT	CASSSRVDRVEAFF
NA	TRBJ2-2	NA	TRBV5-1	TGCGCCAGCAGCTTGGGCGGGCAGCAGAACACCGGGGAGCTGTTTTTT	CASSLGGQQNTGELFF
TRBD1	TRBJ1-6	NA	TRBV4-2	TGTGCCAGCAGCCAGGGAGGACAGGGGTATAATTCACCCCTCCACTTT	CASSQGGQGYNSPLHF
TRBD2	TRBJ2-7	few	TRBV20-1	TGCAGTGCTAGATCGGCATCCTATCGGACTAGCGGGGGGGCCTACGAGCAGTACTTC	CSARSASYRTSGGAYEQYF
NA	TRBJ2-2	NA	TRBV20-1	TGCAGTGCCTTCTTACCTGGGGCGTACACCGGGGAGCTGTTTTTT	CSAFLPGAYTGELFF
TRBD1	TRBJ2-5	NA	TRBV12-3/TRBV12-4	TGTGCCAGCAGTCCCTCGACAGGGTACCAAGAGACCCAGTACTTC	CASSPSTGYQETQYF
TRBD2	TRBJ2-1	few	TRBV29-1	TGCAGCGGTATTCTAGCGGGGGCCGGAAATGAGCAGTTCTTC	CSGILAGAGNEQFF
NA	TRBJ2-3	NA	TRBV3-1	TGTGCCAGCAGCCAAGTCCTCGGGGATACGCAGTATTTT	CASSQVLGDTQYF
NA	TRBJ2-2	NA	TRBV3-1	TGTGCCAGCAGCCCCCTACTGGACGGATTCACGAACACCGGGGAGCTGTTTTTT	CASSPLLDGFTNTGELFF
TRBD2	TRBJ2-3	many	TRBV5-1	TGTGCCAGCAGCTTACTAGCGGGGGGCACAGATACGCAGTATTTT	CASSLLAGGTDTQYF
TRBD1	TRBJ2-4	few	TRBV6-5	TGTGCCAGCAGTTCCCCGGGACAGGGGCGAATTCAGTACTTC	CASSSPGQGRIQYF
NA	TRBJ2-6	NA	TRBV4-2	TGTGCCAGCAGCCAAGATGTGATCGGCTCTGGGGCCAACGTCCTGACTTTC	CASSQDVIGSGANVLTF
TRBD1	TRBJ2-7	NA	TRBV7-8	TGTGCCAGCAGCCCCCCCGGGACAGCTAACTACGAGCAGTACTTC	CASSPPGTANYEQYF
NA	TRBJ2-1	NA	TRBV12-3/TRBV12-4	TGTGCCAGCAACTTTGGGGGACAACTCAATGAGCAGTTCTTC	CASNFGGQLNEQFF
TRBD2	TRBJ2-5	many	TRBV12-3/TRBV12-4	TGTGCCAGCAGTTGGGGGGGGTTTGAGACCCAGTACTTC	CASSWGGFETQYF
NA	TRBJ2-2	NA	TRBV6-1	TGTGCCAGCAGTGAAGTTGGGGGAAACACCGGGGAGCTGTTTTTT	CASSEVGGNTGELFF